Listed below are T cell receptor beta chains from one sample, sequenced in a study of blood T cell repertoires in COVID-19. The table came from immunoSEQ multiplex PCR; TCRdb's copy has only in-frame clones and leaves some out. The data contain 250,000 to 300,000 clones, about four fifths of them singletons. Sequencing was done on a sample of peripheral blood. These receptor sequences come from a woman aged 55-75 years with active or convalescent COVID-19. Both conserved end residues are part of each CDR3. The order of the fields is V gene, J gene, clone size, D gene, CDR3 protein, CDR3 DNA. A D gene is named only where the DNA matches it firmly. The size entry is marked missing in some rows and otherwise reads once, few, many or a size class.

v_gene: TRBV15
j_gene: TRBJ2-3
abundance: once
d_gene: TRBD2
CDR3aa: CATSSLWGLAGETDTQYF
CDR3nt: TGTGCCACCAGCTCCCTATGGGGGCTAGCGGGGGAGACAGATACGCAGTATTTT

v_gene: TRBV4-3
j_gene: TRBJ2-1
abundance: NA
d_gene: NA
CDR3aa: CASSQDAPRNNEQFF
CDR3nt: TGCGCCAGCAGCCAGGATGCGCCCAGGAACAATGAGCAGTTCTTC

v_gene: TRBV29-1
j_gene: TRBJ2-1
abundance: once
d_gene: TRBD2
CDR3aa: CSVVPSGGAHWQFF
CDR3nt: TGCAGCGTTGTCCCTAGCGGGGGGGCGCATTGGCAGTTCTTC

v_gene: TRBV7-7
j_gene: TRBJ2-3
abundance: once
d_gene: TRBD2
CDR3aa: CASSLESSGGNTQYF
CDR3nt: TGTGCTAGCAGCTTAGAGTCTAGCGGGGGAAATACGCAGTATTTT

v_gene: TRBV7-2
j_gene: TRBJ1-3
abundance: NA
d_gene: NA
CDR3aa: CASSLAGTNSGNTIYF
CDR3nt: TGTGCCAGCAGCTTAGCGGGGACAAACTCTGGAAACACCATATATTTT

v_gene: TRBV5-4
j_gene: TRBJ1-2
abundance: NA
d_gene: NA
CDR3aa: CASSLGSGFGGYTF
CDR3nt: TGTGCCAGCAGCTTGGGGTCAGGGTTTGGGGGCTACACCTTC

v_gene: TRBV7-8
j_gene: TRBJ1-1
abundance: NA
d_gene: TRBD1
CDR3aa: CASSGQGLGTEAFF
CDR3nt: TGTGCCAGCAGCGGACAGGGGCTTGGTACTGAAGCTTTCTTT

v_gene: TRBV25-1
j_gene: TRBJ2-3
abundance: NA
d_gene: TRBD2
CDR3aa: CASRPNSGESLSTQYF
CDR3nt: TGTGCCAGCAGGCCCAATAGCGGGGAGAGTCTCAGTACGCAGTATTTT

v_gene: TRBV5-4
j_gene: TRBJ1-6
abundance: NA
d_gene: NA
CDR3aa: CASSLERTVNSPLHF
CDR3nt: TGTGCCAGCAGCTTGGAAAGGACAGTTAATTCACCCCTCCACTTT

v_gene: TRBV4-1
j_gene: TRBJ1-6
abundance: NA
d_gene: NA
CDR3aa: CASSQDGQGYNSPLHF
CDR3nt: TGCGCCAGCAGCCAAGATGGGCAGGGATATAATTCACCCCTCCACTTT

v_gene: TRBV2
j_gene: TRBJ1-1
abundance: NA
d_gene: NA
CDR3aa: CASSWGVTEAFF
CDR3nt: TGTGCCAGCAGTTGGGGGGTCACTGAAGCTTTCTTT

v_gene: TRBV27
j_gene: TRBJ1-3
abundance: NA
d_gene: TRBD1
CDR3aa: CASSQGGGNTIYF
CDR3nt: TGTGCCAGCAGCCAGGGGGGCGGAAACACCATATATTTT

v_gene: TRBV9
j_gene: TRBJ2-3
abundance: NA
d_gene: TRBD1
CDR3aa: CASSVAPGQGSGDTQYF
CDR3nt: TGTGCCAGCAGCGTAGCTCCGGGACAGGGGAGTGGAGATACGCAGTATTTT

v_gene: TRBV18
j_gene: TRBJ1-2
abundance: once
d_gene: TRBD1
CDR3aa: CASSPPEDRGRYGYTF
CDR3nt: TGTGCCAGCTCACCACCGGAGGACAGGGGGAGGTACGGCTACACCTTC

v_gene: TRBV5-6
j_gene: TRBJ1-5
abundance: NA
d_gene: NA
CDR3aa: CASSLGLFNQPQHF
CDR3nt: TGTGCCAGCAGCTTGGGACTGTTCAATCAGCCCCAGCATTTT

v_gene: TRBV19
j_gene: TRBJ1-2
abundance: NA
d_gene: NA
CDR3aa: CASSLQGPSLYGYTF
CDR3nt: TGTGCCAGTAGCCTTCAGGGGCCCTCTCTCTATGGCTACACCTTC

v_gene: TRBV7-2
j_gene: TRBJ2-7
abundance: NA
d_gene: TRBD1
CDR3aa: CASSFGQGDYEQYF
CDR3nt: TGTGCCAGCAGCTTTGGACAGGGAGATTACGAGCAGTACTTC

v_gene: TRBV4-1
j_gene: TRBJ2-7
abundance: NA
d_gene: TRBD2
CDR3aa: CASSQSGGSSYEQYF
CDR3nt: TGCGCCAGCAGCCAAAGCGGGGGGAGCTCCTACGAGCAGTACTTC

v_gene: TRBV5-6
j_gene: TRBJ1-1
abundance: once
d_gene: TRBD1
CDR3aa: CASTATGVGEAFF
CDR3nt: TGTGCCAGCACCGCTACAGGGGTCGGTGAAGCTTTCTTT

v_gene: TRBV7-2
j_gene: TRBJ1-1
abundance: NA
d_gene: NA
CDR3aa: CASSFRGRNTEAFF
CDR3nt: TGTGCCAGCAGCTTTAGGGGTCGGAACACTGAAGCTTTCTTT

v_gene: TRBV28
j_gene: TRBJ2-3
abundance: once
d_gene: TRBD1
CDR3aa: CASITPTGAGTDTQYF
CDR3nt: TGTGCCAGCATTACACCCACAGGGGCCGGAACAGATACGCAGTATTTT

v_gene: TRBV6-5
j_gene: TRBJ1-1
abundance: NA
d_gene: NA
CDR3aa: CASSYSHRRAEAFF
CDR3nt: TGTGCCAGCAGTTACTCCCATCGCAGGGCTGAAGCTTTCTTT

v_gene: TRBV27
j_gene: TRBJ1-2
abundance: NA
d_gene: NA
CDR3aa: CASSFLQGDGYTF
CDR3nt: TGTGCCAGCAGTTTCTTACAGGGAGATGGCTACACCTTC

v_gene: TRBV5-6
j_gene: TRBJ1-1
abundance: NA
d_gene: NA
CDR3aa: CASSPFRGWGAFDTEAFF
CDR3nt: TGTGCCAGCAGCCCCTTCAGGGGTTGGGGAGCTTTCGACACTGAAGCTTTCTTT

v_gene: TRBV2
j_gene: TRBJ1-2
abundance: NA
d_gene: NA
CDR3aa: CASSLSQVGYTF
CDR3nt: TGTGCCAGCAGCCTTTCCCAGGTCGGCTACACCTTC

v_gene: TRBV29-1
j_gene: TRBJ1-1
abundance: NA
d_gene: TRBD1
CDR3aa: CSVEDGTGLNTEAFF
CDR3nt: TGCAGCGTTGAAGACGGGACAGGCTTGAACACTGAAGCTTTCTTT

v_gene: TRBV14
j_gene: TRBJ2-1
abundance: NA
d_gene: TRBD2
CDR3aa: CASSGRGAYNEQFF
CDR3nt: TGTGCCAGCAGTGGGCGGGGGGCCTACAATGAGCAGTTCTTC

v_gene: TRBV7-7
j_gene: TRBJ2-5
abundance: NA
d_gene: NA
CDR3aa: CASSLVRRGTKETQYF
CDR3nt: TGTGCTAGCAGCTTAGTCCGGCGGGGCACTAAAGAGACCCAGTACTTC

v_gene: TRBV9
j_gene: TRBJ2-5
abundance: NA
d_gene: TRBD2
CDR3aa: CASSVVGGALETQYF
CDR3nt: TGTGCCAGCAGCGTAGTCGGGGGGGCCTTGGAGACCCAGTACTTC

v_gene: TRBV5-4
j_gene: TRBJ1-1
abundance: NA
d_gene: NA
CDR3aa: CASSSSEGTEAFF
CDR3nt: TGTGCCAGCAGCAGTTCCGAGGGCACTGAAGCTTTCTTT

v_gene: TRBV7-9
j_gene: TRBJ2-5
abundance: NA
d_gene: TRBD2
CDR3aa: CASSQLAAQETQYF
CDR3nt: TGTGCCAGCAGCCAACTAGCGGCACAAGAGACCCAGTACTTC

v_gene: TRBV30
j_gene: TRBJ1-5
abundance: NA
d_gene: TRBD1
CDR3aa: CAWSVQGGLNQPQHF
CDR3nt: TGTGCCTGGAGTGTACAAGGGGGCCTTAATCAGCCCCAGCATTTT

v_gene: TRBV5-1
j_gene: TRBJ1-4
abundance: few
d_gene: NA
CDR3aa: CASSLAGATNEKLFF
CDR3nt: TGCGCCAGCAGCTTGGCGGGGGCAACTAATGAAAAACTGTTTTTT

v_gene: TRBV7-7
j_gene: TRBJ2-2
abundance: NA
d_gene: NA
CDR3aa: CASTPRRSSAGELFF
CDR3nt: TGTGCTAGCACCCCCCGGCGGTCTTCAGCCGGGGAGCTGTTTTTT

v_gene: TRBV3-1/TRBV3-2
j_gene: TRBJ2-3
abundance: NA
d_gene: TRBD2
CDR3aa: CASSRGLAGATDTQYF
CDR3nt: TGTGCCAGCAGCCGGGGACTAGCGGGGGCCACAGATACGCAGTATTTT

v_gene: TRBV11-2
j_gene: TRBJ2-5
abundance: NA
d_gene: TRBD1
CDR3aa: CASSWTGTANLQETQYF
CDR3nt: TGTGCCAGCAGCTGGACAGGGACAGCGAACCTTCAAGAGACCCAGTACTTC

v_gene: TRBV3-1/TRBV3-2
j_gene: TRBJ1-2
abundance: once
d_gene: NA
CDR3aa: CASSQEPGYGYTF
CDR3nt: TGTGCCAGCAGCCAAGAACCAGGGTACGGCTACACCTTC

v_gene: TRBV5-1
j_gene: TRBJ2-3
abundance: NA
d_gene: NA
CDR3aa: CASSSLGGEDTQYF
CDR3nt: TGCGCCAGCAGCAGTTTAGGGGGTGAAGATACGCAGTATTTT

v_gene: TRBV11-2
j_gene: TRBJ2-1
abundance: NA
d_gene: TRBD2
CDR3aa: CASSSTRTSGGAWDEQFF
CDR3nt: TGTGCCAGCAGCTCCACGAGGACTAGCGGGGGGGCCTGGGATGAGCAGTTCTTC

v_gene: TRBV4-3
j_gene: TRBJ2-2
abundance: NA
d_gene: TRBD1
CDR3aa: CASSHAGQGKPGELFF
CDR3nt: TGCGCCAGCAGCCACGCGGGACAGGGGAAACCCGGGGAGCTGTTTTTT

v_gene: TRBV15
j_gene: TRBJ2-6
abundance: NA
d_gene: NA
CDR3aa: CAVRVSGANVLTF
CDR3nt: TGTGCCGTCCGGGTCTCTGGGGCCAACGTCCTGACTTTC

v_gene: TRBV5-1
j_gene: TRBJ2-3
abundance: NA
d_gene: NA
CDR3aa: CASRDGLRTDTQYF
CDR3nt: TGCGCCAGCAGAGACGGACTGCGCACAGATACGCAGTATTTT

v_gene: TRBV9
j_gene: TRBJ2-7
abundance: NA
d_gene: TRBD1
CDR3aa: CASSAGRDRPYEQYF
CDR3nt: TGTGCCAGCAGCGCGGGCCGGGACAGACCCTACGAGCAGTACTTC

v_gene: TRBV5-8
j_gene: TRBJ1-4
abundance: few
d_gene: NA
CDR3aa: CASSPGTSSNEKLFF
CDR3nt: TGTGCCAGCAGCCCGGGGACAAGCTCTAATGAAAAACTGTTTTTT

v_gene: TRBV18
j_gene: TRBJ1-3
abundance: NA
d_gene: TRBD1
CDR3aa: CASSPGTGPTIYF
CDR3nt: TGTGCCAGCTCACCAGGGACAGGGCCCACCATATATTTT

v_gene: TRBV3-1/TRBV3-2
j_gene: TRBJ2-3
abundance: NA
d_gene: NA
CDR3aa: CASSHAATDTQYF
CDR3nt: TGTGCCAGCAGCCATGCGGCCACAGATACGCAGTATTTT

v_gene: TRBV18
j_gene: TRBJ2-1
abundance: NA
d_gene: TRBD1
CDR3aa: CASSPEDRGFGSYNEQFF
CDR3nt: TGTGCCAGCTCACCGGAGGACAGGGGGTTTGGATCCTACAATGAGCAGTTCTTC

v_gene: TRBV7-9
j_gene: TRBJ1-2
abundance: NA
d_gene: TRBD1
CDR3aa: CASSLSTTGGNYGYTF
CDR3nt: TGTGCCAGCAGCTTATCGACTACAGGGGGAAACTATGGCTACACCTTC

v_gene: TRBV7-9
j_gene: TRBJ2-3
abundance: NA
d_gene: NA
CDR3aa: CASSPGTDADTQYF
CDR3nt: TGTGCCAGCAGCCCCGGGACTGACGCCGATACGCAGTATTTT

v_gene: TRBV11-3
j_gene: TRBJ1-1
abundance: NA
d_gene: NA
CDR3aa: CASSLDLSTEAFF
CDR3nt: TGTGCCAGCAGCTTAGATCTAAGCACTGAAGCTTTCTTT

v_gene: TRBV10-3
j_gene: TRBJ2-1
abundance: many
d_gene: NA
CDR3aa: CAISGGLEDYNEQFF
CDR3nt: TGTGCCATCAGCGGGGGACTGGAGGACTACAATGAGCAGTTCTTC

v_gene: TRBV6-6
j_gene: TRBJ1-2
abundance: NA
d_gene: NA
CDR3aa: CASSHNLSGGYTF
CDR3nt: TGTGCCAGCAGCCACAACCTATCGGGTGGCTACACCTTC

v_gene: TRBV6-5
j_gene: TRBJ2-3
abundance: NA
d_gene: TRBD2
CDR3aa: CASSHLRTSLDTQYF
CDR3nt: TGTGCCAGCAGTCACCTACGGACTAGCCTAGATACGCAGTATTTT

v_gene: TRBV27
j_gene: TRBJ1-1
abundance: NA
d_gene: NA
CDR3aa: CASSRRDTEAFF
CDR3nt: TGTGCCAGCTCCAGGAGGGACACTGAAGCTTTCTTT

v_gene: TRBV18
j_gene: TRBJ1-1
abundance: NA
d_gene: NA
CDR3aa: CASSPGGGRTAIGAFF
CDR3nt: TGTGCCAGCTCACCGGGAGGAGGGCGGACTGCTATTGGAGCTTTCTTT

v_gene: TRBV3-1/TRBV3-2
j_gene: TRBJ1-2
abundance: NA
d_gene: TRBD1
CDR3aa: CASSQVRQGNYGYTF
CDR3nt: TGTGCCAGCAGCCAAGTTCGACAGGGTAACTATGGCTACACCTTC

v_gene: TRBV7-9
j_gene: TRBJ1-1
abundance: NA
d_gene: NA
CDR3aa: CASRLGHIPEAFF
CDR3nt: TGTGCCAGCAGACTCGGACATATCCCTGAAGCTTTCTTT

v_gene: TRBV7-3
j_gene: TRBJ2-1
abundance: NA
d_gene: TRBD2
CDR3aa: CASSLNAGGLHNEQFF
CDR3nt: TGTGCCAGCAGCTTAAATGCGGGGGGGCTGCACAATGAGCAGTTCTTC

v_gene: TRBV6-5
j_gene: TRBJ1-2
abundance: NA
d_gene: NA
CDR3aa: CASRPGNRPLYGYTF
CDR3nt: TGTGCCAGCCGACCAGGGAACAGACCACTTTATGGCTACACCTTC

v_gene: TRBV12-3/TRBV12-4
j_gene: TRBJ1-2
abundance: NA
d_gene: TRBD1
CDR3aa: CASSLRQGGYTF
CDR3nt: TGTGCCAGCAGTCTTCGACAGGGTGGCTACACCTTC